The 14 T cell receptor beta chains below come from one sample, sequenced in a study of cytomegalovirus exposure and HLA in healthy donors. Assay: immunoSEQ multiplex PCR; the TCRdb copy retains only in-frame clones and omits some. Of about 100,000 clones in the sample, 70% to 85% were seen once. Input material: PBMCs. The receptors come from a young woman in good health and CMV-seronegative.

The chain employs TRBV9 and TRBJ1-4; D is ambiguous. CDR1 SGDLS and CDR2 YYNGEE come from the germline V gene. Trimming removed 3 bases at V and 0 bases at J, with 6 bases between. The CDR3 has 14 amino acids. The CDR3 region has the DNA TGTGCCAGCAGCGGCGCTGCAACTAATGAAAAACTGTTTTTT. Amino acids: CASSGAATNEKLFF.

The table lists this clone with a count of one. CDR3 sequence: CASSLLGGAYNEQFF. CDR3 DNA sequence: TGTGCCAGCAGTTTATTGGGGGGGGCCTACAATGAGCAGTTCTTC. This chain connects TRBV28 to TRBJ2-1, with TRBD2 matching over 7 bases. V dropped 1 base and J dropped 2; count of bases not matched to a gene: 2. The CDR3 length is 15 residues. Germline CDR1 reads MDHEN; CDR2 reads SYDVKM.

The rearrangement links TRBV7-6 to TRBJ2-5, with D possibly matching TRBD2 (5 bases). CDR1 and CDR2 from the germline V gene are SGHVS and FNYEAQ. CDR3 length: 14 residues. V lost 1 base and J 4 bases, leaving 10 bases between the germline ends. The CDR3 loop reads CASSLVFRGETQYF. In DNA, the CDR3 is TGTGCCAGCAGCTTAGTTTTTCGGGGAGAGACCCAGTACTTC.

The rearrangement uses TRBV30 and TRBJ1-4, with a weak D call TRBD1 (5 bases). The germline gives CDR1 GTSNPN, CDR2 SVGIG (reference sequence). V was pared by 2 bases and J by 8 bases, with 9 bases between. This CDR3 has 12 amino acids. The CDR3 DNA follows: TGTGCCTGGAGTCTCCGGGGGGAAAAACTGTTTTTT. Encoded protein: CAWSLRGEKLFF.

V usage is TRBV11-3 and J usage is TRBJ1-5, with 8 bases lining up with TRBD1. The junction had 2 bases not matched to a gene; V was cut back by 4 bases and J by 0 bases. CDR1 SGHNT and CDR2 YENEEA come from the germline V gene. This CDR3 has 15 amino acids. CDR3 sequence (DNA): TGTGCCAGCAGCTACCAGGGGGCTAGCAATCAGCCCCAGCATTTT. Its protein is CASSYQGASNQPQHF.

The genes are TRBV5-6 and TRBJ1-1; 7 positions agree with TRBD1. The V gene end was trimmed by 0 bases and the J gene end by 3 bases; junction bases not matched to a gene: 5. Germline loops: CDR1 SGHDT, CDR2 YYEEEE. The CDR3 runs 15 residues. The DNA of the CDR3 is TGTGCCAGCAGCTTGGTCAGGGGGGCTGACACTGAAGCTTTCTTT. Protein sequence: CASSLVRGADTEAFF. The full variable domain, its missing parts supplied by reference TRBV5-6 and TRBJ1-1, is DAGVTQSPTHLIKTRGQQVTLRCSPKSGHDTVSWYQQALGQGPQFIFQYYEEEERQRGNFPDRFSGHQFPNYSSELNVNALLLGDSALYLCASSLVRGADTEAFFGQGTRLTVV.

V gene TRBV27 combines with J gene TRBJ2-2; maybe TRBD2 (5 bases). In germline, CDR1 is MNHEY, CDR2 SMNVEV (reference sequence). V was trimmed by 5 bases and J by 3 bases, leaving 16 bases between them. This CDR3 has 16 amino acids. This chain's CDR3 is CASSLSPGWDTGELFF. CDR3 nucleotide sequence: TGTGCCAGCAGTCTCTCACCGGGATGGGACACCGGGGAGCTGTTTTTT.

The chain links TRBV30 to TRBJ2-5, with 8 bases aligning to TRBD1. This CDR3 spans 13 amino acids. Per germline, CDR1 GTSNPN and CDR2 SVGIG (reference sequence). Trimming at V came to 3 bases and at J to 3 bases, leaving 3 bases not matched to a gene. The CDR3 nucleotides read TGTGCCTGGAGCGGGACAGGAAAAGAGACCCAGTACTTC. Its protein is CAWSGTGKETQYF.

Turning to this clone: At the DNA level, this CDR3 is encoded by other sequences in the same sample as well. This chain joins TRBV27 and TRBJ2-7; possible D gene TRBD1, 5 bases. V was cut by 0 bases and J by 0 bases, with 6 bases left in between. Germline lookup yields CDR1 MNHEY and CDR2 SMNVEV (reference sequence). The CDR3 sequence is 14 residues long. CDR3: CASSLSTASYEQYF. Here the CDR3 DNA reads TGTGCCAGCAGTTTATCGACAGCCTCCTACGAGCAGTACTTC.

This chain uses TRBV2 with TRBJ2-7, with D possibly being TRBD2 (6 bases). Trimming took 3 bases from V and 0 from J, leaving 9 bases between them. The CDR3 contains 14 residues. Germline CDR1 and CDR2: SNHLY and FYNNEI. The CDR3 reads CASSDGGSSYEQYF. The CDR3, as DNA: TGTGCCAGCAGTGACGGGGGTAGCTCCTACGAGCAGTACTTC.

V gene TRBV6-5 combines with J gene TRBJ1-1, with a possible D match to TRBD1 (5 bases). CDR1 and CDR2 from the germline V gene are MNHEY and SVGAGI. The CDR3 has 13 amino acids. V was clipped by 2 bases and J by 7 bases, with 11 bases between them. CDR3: CASSYADSLEAFF. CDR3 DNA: TGTGCCAGCAGTTACGCTGACAGCCTTGAAGCTTTCTTT.

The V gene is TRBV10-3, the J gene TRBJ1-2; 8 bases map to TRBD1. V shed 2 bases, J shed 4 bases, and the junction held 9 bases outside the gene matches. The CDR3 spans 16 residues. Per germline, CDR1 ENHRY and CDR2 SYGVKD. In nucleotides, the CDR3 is TGTGCCATCAGTGAGCCTCGGACAGGGACGGCCTATGGCTACACCTTC. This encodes CAISEPRTGTAYGYTF.

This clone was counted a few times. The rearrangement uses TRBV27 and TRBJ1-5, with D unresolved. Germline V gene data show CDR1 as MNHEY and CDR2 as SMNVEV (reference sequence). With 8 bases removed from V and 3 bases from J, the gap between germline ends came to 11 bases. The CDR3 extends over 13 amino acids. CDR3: CASGLRDNQPQHF. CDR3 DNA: TGTGCCAGCGGCTTGAGGGACAATCAGCCCCAGCATTTT.

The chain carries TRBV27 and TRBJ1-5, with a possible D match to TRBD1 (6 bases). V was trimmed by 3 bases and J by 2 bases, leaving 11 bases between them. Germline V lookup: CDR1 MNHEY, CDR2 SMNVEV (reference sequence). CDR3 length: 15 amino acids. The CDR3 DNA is TGTGCCAGCAGTTTGCGGGGGCTGGGCAATCAGCCCCAGCATTTT. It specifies CASSLRGLGNQPQHF.